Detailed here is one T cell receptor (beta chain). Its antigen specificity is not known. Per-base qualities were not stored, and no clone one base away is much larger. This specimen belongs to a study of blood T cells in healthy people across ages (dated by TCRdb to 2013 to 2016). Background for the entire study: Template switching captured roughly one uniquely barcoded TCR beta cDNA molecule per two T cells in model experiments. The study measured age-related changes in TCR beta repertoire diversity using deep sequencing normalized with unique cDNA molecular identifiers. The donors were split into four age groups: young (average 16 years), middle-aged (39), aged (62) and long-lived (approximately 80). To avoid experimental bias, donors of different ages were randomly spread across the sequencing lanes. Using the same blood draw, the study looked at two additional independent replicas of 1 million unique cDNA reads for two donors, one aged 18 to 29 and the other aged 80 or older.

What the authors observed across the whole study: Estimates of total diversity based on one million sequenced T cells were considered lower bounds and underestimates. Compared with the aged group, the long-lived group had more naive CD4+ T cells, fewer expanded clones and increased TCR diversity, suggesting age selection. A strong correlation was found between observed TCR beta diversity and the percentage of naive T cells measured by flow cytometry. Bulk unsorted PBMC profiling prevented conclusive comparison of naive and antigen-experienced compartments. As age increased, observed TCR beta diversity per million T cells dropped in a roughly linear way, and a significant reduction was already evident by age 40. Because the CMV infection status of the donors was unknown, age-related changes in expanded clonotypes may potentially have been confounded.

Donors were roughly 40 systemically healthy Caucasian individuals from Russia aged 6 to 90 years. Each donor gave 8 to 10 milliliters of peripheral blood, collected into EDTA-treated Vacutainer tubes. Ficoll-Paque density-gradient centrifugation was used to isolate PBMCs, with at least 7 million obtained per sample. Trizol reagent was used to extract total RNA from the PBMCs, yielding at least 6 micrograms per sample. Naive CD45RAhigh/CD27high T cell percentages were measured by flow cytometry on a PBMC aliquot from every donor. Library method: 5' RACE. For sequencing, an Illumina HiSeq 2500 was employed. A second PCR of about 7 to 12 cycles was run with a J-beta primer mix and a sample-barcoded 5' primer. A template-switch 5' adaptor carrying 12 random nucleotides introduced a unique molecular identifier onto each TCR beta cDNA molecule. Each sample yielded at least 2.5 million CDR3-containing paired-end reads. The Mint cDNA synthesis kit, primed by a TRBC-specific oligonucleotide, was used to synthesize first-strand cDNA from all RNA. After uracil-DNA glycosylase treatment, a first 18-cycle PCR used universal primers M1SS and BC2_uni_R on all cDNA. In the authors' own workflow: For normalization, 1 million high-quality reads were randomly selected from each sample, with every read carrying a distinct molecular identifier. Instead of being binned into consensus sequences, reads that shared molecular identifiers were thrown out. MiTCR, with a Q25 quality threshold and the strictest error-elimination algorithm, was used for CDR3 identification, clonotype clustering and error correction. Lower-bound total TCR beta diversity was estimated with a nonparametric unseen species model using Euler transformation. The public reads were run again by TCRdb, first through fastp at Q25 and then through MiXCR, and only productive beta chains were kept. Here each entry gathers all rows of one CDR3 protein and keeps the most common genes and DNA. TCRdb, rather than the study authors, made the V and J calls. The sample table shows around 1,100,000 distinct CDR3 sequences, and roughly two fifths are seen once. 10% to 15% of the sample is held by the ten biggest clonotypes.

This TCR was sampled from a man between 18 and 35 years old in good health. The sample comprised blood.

DNA sequence: TGTGCCAGCAGCCCTAAGTTGGACACCGGGGAGCTGTTTTTT. This translates into CASSPKLDTGELFF. The rearranged segments are TRBV11-1 and TRBJ2-2; the D gene is unclear. The CDR3 covers 14 residues, taking in both the cysteine and the phenylalanine. Only the CDR3 DNA stays, 42 bases, in frame from base 1. In the germline V gene (reference sequence), CDR1 corresponds to SGHAT and CDR2 to FQDESV. V gives up 5 bases and J gives up 3 bases, and the segment between their germline ends measures 10 bases.